The 23 T cell receptor beta chains below were found in one sample sequenced in a study of PD-1 blockade in classical Hodgkin lymphoma. TCRdb's table, derived via immunoSEQ multiplex PCR, lists solely in-frame clones and lacks some. This table holds about 21,000 clones, roughly nine tenths found once. The sample's time point: cycle 4 day 1 (C4D1), after 6 weeks of nivolumab. Every one of the patients relapsed after autologous stem cell transplantation (brentuximab vedotin exposure was variable). Investigators obtained CD8+ T cells from thawed PBMCs by magnetic negative selection. The sequenced sample was CD8+ T cells from blood, obtained before the fourth cycle of nivolumab. All receptors derive from a human donor with classical Hodgkin lymphoma.

J is TRBJ1-5 and V is TRBV28; 7 bases align to TRBD1. Looked up from germline, CDR1 is MDHEN and CDR2 is SYDVKM. This CDR3 region has 15 residues. Trimming at V came to 3 bases and at J to 6 bases, leaving 8 bases not matched to a gene. The CDR3 here is CASSLVTGVAQPQHF. CDR3 nucleotides: TGTGCCAGCAGTTTGGTTACAGGGGTGGCTCAGCCCCAGCATTTT.

CDR3 DNA sequence: TGTGCCAGCAGTTTATCAGGAGGGAGCGGCTACACCTTC. Amino acids: CASSLSGGSGYTF. This rearrangement joins TRBV27 to TRBJ1-2; D is uncertain. CDR3 length: 13 amino acids. The germline CDR1 and CDR2 sequences are MNHEY and SMNVEV (reference sequence). Between the trimmed V and J ends, which lost 0 bases and 8 bases, there was a span of 10 bases.

The gene calls are TRBV28 and TRBJ2-5; D gene unclear. Trimming took off 3 bases at V and 2 bases at J, with 13 bases between the two ends. Germline V gene sequence: CDR1 MDHEN, CDR2 SYDVKM. The CDR3 is made up of 15 amino acids. CDR3 amino acids: CASSFPHRRQETQYF. The CDR3 DNA sequence: TGTGCCAGCAGTTTCCCCCACAGAAGGCAAGAGACCCAGTACTTC.

CDR3 loop: CASSLIPEDTEAFF. In nucleotides, the CDR3 is TGTGCCAGCAGTTTGATTCCGGAGGACACTGAAGCTTTCTTT. The rearrangement uses TRBV27 and TRBJ1-1, with unresolved D. The V end was cut by 3 bases, the J end by 3 bases, with 11 bases between. Germline V gene data show CDR1 as MNHEY and CDR2 as SMNVEV (reference sequence). This CDR3 spans 14 amino acids.

This chain uses TRBV13 with TRBJ2-5; D possibly uses TRBD1 or TRBD2 (6 bases each). Trimming pared 7 bases from V and 7 bases from J, leaving 31 bases between. The CDR3 totals 18 residues. Germline V gene lookup returns CDR1 PRHDT and CDR2 FYEKMQ (reference sequence). The CDR3, as DNA: TGTGCCAGCACCAGCCGGGGGACAAGCACCGGGTTGGGAGTGACCCAGTACTTC. It encodes CASTSRGTSTGLGVTQYF.

The rearrangement uses TRBV29-1 and TRBJ2-1, with D possibly TRBD1 on 6 matching bases. The CDR3 totals 16 residues. The V gene lost 4 bases and the J gene lost 8 bases, with 24 bases spanning the gap. Looked up from germline, CDR1 is SQVTM and CDR2 is ANQGSEA. CDR3 DNA: TGCAGCGTTGTTGGCGGCCCAGGTCTTTACAGGGATGAGCAGTTCTTC. Amino acids: CSVVGGPGLYRDEQFF.

V and J are TRBV5-1 and TRBJ1-1; 11 bases align to TRBD1. V gave up 3 bases and J gave up 1 base; unmatched junction bases: 5. The V gene's germline CDR1 is SGHRS and CDR2 YFSETQ. This CDR3 spans 16 amino acids. The CDR3 region has the DNA TGCGCCAGCAGCTGGGGGACAGGGGGTAGGAACACTGAAGCTTTCTTT. It codes for CASSWGTGGRNTEAFF.

The chain combines TRBV7-3 with TRBJ2-2; D unclear. The CDR3 runs to 14 residues. The germline V and J ends were trimmed by 6 bases and 7 bases, with 15 bases remaining between them. Germline loops: CDR1 SGHTA, CDR2 FQGTGA. CDR3 in amino acids: CASSPFDLGGELFF. Here the CDR3 DNA reads TGTGCCAGCAGTCCGTTTGATTTGGGCGGGGAGCTGTTTTTT.

The V gene is TRBV27, the J gene TRBJ2-3; D call uncertain. The V gene lost 3 bases and the J gene lost 0 bases, with 16 bases spanning the gap. The germline V gene encodes CDR1 MNHEY and CDR2 SMNVEV (reference sequence). The CDR3 consists of 17 residues. The CDR3 DNA sequence: TGTGCCAGCAGTTTTTTCCCCCCGACTTCTAGCACAGATACGCAGTATTTT. It encodes CASSFFPPTSSTDTQYF.

This sequence joins TRBV2 and TRBJ2-5; tentatively, D is TRBD2 (6 bases). This CDR3 has 13 amino acids. The V end lost 8 bases, the J end lost 2 bases, and 12 bases lay between the germline ends. Germline CDR1 reads SNHLY; CDR2 reads FYNNEI. The chain's CDR3 is CASLGLYQETQYF. Here the CDR3 DNA reads TGTGCCAGCTTAGGACTATATCAAGAGACCCAGTACTTC.

CDR3 sequence reads: CAIDPRGVSTDTQYF. CDR3 nucleotide sequence: TGTGCCATCGACCCGCGGGGGGTTAGCACAGATACGCAGTATTTT. The chain has TRBV10-3 and TRBJ2-3; 8 nucleotides agree with TRBD2. V was pared by 8 bases and J by 0 bases, with 7 bases of the junction left unmatched. In germline, CDR1 is ENHRY, CDR2 SYGVKD. The CDR3 extends over 15 amino acids.

J is TRBJ1-5 and V is TRBV9; TRBD1 is a possible D gene (5 bases). Trimming shortened V by 8 bases and J by 4 bases, and 13 bases separated the two germline ends. Germline V gene sequence: CDR1 SGDLS, CDR2 YYNGEE. The CDR3 extends over 13 amino acids. DNA for the CDR3: TGTGCCAGTGGCGGGGGGGGGAATCAGCCCCAGCATTTT. It encodes CASGGGGNQPQHF.

This chain connects TRBV19 to TRBJ2-7; D unresolved. This CDR3 is 14 amino acids long. Germline V CDR1 and CDR2: LNHDA, SQIVND (reference sequence). The V end was cut by 3 bases, the J end by 0 bases, with 9 bases between. In DNA form, the CDR3 reads TGTGCCAGTAGTATCGGAAGTAGCTCCTACGAGCAGTACTTC. This sequence encodes CASSIGSSSYEQYF.

The gene calls are TRBV7-2 and TRBJ2-7; a weak D match, TRBD1 (6 bases). The CDR3 is made up of 12 amino acids. The V and J ends lost 1 base and 6 bases respectively, with 7 bases between them. The germline V gene encodes CDR1 SGHTA and CDR2 FQGNSA. The CDR3 loop reads CASSLGGGEQYF. The CDR3 DNA is TGTGCCAGCAGCTTAGGAGGGGGCGAGCAGTACTTC.

The CDR3 nucleotides are TGTGCCATCCCCGGGACTAGCGGGAGAGGGGTCTGGGATGAGCAGTTCTTC. This gives the protein CAIPGTSGRGVWDEQFF. The chain employs TRBV28 and TRBJ2-1; the match to TRBD2 covers 14 bases. The germline V gene has CDR1 MDHEN and CDR2 SYDVKM. V lost 10 bases to trimming and J lost 8 bases; unmatched junction nucleotides: 16. This CDR3 comprises 17 residues.

This clone was counted between two and nine times. The chain links TRBV7-9 to TRBJ1-5, with 8 bases identical to TRBD1. The CDR3 loop spans 13 amino acids. The germline V gene encodes CDR1 SEHNR and CDR2 FQNEAQ (reference sequence). V gave up 6 bases and J gave up 3 bases; unmatched junction bases: 1. Here the CDR3 reads CASRGQDNQPQHF. Written as DNA, the CDR3 is TGTGCCAGCAGGGGACAGGACAATCAGCCCCAGCATTTT.

V is TRBV7-9 and J is TRBJ2-7; D is undetermined. Trimming stripped 2 bases from V and 2 bases from J, with 1 base between. Germline V gene sequence: CDR1 SEHNR, CDR2 FQNEAQ (reference sequence). The CDR3 is 11 amino acids. The CDR3 spells CASSLTYEQYF. CDR3 nucleotides: TGTGCCAGCAGCTTAACCTACGAGCAGTACTTC.

The chain employs TRBV6-5 and TRBJ1-1; 9 nucleotides line up with TRBD1. From germline, CDR1 is MNHEY and CDR2 SVGAGI. Germline trimming cut 5 bases from V and 7 bases from J; bases unmatched to any gene: 11. The CDR3 contains 15 residues. The CDR3 loop reads CASSPTGTGLGEAFF. DNA of the CDR3: TGTGCCAGCAGTCCAACCGGGACAGGGTTGGGTGAAGCTTTCTTT.

V is TRBV2 and J is TRBJ2-7, with D unclear. The CDR3 has 12 residues. Trimming removed 6 bases at V and 2 bases at J, with 8 bases between. Germline CDR1 reads SNHLY; CDR2 reads FYNNEI. The CDR3 DNA is TGTGCCAGCAGACAGAACACCTACGAGCAGTACTTC. Its translation is CASRQNTYEQYF.

This clone appeared a single time. The chain carries TRBV6-1 and TRBJ2-1; no clear D. The ends were cut back, 3 bases at V and 0 bases at J, with 12 bases in the middle. Germline values: CDR1 MNHNS, CDR2 SASEGT. This CDR3 spans 16 amino acids. The CDR3, as DNA: TGTGCCAGCAGTGAGACCTCCAGTAACTCCTACAATGAGCAGTTCTTC. Protein sequence: CASSETSSNSYNEQFF.

The rearrangement joins TRBV5-6 to TRBJ1-2, with no clear D. The V and J ends lost 1 base and 0 bases respectively, with 22 bases between them. Germline V gene data show CDR1 as SGHDT and CDR2 as YYEEEE. The CDR3 is 19 amino acids. The CDR3 sequence: CASSLKGRLGRTPNYGYTF. The CDR3 bases are TGTGCCAGCAGCTTGAAGGGTCGTTTGGGGAGGACTCCTAACTATGGCTACACCTTC.

This clone was seen a handful of times. This chain links TRBV5-4 with TRBJ2-3; 8 bases fit TRBD2. V was clipped by 4 bases and J by 2 bases; unmatched bases: 12. Germline V gives CDR1 SGHNT, CDR2 YYREEE (reference sequence). The CDR3 sequence is 17 residues long. The CDR3 DNA reads TGTGCCAGCAGCATACCGGAGCGGGGACTAGTCACAGATACGCAGTATTTT. Protein product: CASSIPERGLVTDTQYF.

The chain combines TRBV28 with TRBJ2-1, with D possibly matching TRBD2 (5 bases). Germline-derived CDR1 and CDR2 are MDHEN and SYDVKM. The germline V and J ends were trimmed by 1 base and 5 bases, with 12 bases remaining between them. This CDR3 has 15 amino acids. The CDR3 is CASSLFPRVHNEQFF. CDR3 DNA: TGTGCCAGCAGTTTATTTCCGCGGGTCCACAATGAGCAGTTCTTC.